This T cell receptor beta chain was sequenced in a study of blood T cell repertoires in COVID-19. Clinical histories supplied by participants themselves formed the basis of cohort assignment. Sequencing used immunoSEQ multiplex PCR; TCRdb keeps in-frame clones, though not all of them. The table has about 240,000 clones, 75% to 90% seen once. The V gene end was trimmed by 5 bases and the J gene end by 5 bases; junction bases not matched to a gene: 10. This CDR3 has 15 residues. Germline assignment: CDR1 SEHNR and CDR2 FQNEAQ (reference sequence). This sequence joins TRBV7-9 and TRBJ2-3; TRBD1 matches at 7 bases. The sequence was obtained from a woman between 35 and 50 years old with acute COVID-19. The sample consisted of PBMCs or T cells enriched from blood (not recorded which). CDR3 protein: CASSREGGERDTQYF. CDR3 nucleotide sequence: TGTGCCAGCAGCAGGGAAGGGGGCGAGAGAGATACGCAGTATTTT.